This is a list of T cell receptor beta chains from one sample in a study of T-cell reconstitution after alpha-beta-depleted transplantation in children. From the PCR reads, TCRdb called clonotypes with MiXCR, one entry per CDR3 protein. The profile shows about 460,000 distinct CDR3 sequences, more than 9% of them singletons. Sequenced here: PBMCs, sampled before TCRalphabeta/CD19-depleted stem cell transplant. These receptors were collected from a child aged 2-15 years with inherited bone marrow failure, due to receive a stem cell transplant. CDR3s include the opening cysteine and the closing phenylalanine or tryptophan. A D gene is named only where the DNA matches it firmly. Clone size is stated in some rows and not others, as once, few, many or a class when expanded.

>NA|many|TRBJ2-1|TRBV7-8
CASSLAGHNEQFF
TGTGCCAGCAGCTTAGCAGGGCACAATGAGCAGTTCTTC
>TRBD1|few|TRBJ2-7|TRBV20-1
CSAHSSGTGDYEQYF
TGCAGTGCTCATTCCTCCGGGACAGGAGACTACGAGCAGTACTTC
>NA|many|TRBJ1-3|TRBV29-1
CSVEGGNTIYF
TGCAGCGTTGAGGGTGGAAACACCATATATTTT
>NA|few|TRBJ2-1|TRBV20-1
CSASGDEQFF
TGCAGTGCTAGCGGGGATGAGCAGTTCTTC
>TRBD1|many|TRBJ2-5|TRBV29-1
CSGHRGETQYF
TGCAGCGGCCACAGGGGAGAGACCCAGTACTTC
>TRBD2|many|TRBJ2-1|TRBV5-1
CASSPRGTSGGVEQFF
TGCGCCAGCAGCCCACGCGGGACTAGCGGGGGGGTTGAGCAGTTCTTC
>NA|NA|TRBJ2-2|TRBV2
CASSPPDFTNTGELFF
TGTGCCAGCAGCCCCCCCGACTTTACGAACACCGGGGAGCTGTTTTTT
>NA|many|TRBJ2-3|TRBV15
CATSRGQGTDTQYF
TGTGCCACCAGCAGAGGTCAGGGAACAGATACGCAGTATTTT
>NA|many|TRBJ2-1|TRBV20-1
CSARDSPGMPYNEQFF
TGCAGTGCTAGAGATTCCCCGGGAATGCCCTACAATGAGCAGTTCTTC
>NA|many|TRBJ2-1|TRBV4-3
CASSQEGPYEPYNEQFF
TGCGCCAGCAGCCAAGAGGGGCCCTACGAGCCCTACAATGAGCAGTTCTTC
>TRBD1|NA|TRBJ2-7|TRBV10-1
CASSKDRVFLDEQYF
TGCGCCAGCAGCAAGGACAGGGTCTTTCTCGACGAGCAGTACTTC
>TRBD2|few|TRBJ2-1|TRBV5-1
CASSPRTSGGGNEQFF
TGCGCCAGCAGCCCCAGGACTAGCGGAGGAGGCAATGAGCAGTTCTTC
>TRBD2|many|TRBJ2-5|TRBV25-1
CASSGSGSGETQYF
TGTGCCAGCAGTGGTAGCGGGAGCGGAGAGACCCAGTACTTC
>NA|few|TRBJ2-1|TRBV20-1
CSAREARLDGAREEQFF
TGCAGTGCTAGAGAGGCCCGACTAGACGGCGCACGTGAGGAGCAGTTCTTC
>NA|many|TRBJ2-7|TRBV7-2
CASSPRASSYEQYF
TGTGCCAGCAGCCCCCGCGCGAGCTCCTACGAGCAGTACTTC
>NA|few|TRBJ1-2|TRBV27
CASSSRDSHYGYTF
TGTGCCAGCAGTTCCCGCGACAGTCACTATGGCTACACCTTC
>NA|many|TRBJ2-3|TRBV12-5
CASALRVADTQYF
TGTGCTAGTGCCCTACGGGTCGCAGATACGCAGTATTTT
>NA|few|TRBJ1-2|TRBV27
CASSLDRYYGYTF
TGTGCCAGCAGTTTGGACCGTTACTATGGCTACACCTTC
>NA|many|TRBJ1-1|TRBV12-3/TRBV12-4
CASSFSGITEAFF
TGTGCCAGCAGTTTTTCAGGGATCACTGAAGCTTTCTTT
>TRBD1|many|TRBJ2-3|TRBV27
CASSLVGTGLDTDTQYF
TGTGCCAGCAGTTTGGTAGGGACAGGGCTAGACACAGATACGCAGTATTTT
>NA|NA|TRBJ1-2|TRBV6-5
CASSYEDGYTF
TGTGCCAGCAGTTACGAAGATGGCTACACCTTC
>NA|few|TRBJ2-5|TRBV18
CASSPEGPQETQYF
TGTGCCAGCTCACCGGAGGGTCCCCAAGAGACCCAGTACTTC